These T cell receptor beta chains were read from a single sample in a study of blood T cell repertoires in COVID-19. Sequencing was performed with immunoSEQ multiplex PCR; in TCRdb, only in-frame clones are kept and a portion is missing. The sample has fewer than 250,000 clones, roughly 78% seen once. The sequenced material came from peripheral blood. The receptors stem from a woman aged 40 to 50 with acute or convalescent COVID-19. CDR3s include the opening cysteine and the closing phenylalanine or tryptophan. A D gene is named only where the DNA matches it firmly. Size is omitted from some rows. Given values are once, few, many or a class for expanded clones.

V: TRBV27; length: 15; J: TRBJ1-1; D: -; size: -; DNA: TGTGCCAGCAGTACAAAACAGGCTGTGAACACTGAAGCTTTCTTT; CDR3: CASSTKQAVNTEAFF
V: TRBV19; length: 16; J: TRBJ1-1; D: TRBD1; size: -; DNA: TGTGCCAGTAGTATAGCCAAGACAGGGCCGAACACTGAAGCTTTCTTT; CDR3: CASSIAKTGPNTEAFF
V: TRBV5-1; length: 16; J: TRBJ1-4; D: TRBD1; size: -; DNA: TGCGCCAGCAGCGTCCTGGGACAGGGAGCTAATGAAAAACTGTTTTTT; CDR3: CASSVLGQGANEKLFF
V: TRBV30; length: 14; J: TRBJ1-1; D: -; size: -; DNA: TGTGCCTGGAGGCCCCAGGGCCAGACGGCGAAAGCTTTCTTT; CDR3: CAWRPQGQTAKAFF
V: TRBV18; length: 14; J: TRBJ2-5; D: TRBD1; size: -; DNA: TGTGCCAGCTCAAATACAGGGGGAAAAGAGACCCAGTACTTC; CDR3: CASSNTGGKETQYF
V: TRBV19; length: 13; J: TRBJ2-1; D: TRBD1; size: -; DNA: TGTGCCAGTCGAACAGGGGGGCGGGGTGAGCAGTTCTTC; CDR3: CASRTGGRGEQFF
V: TRBV12-3/TRBV12-4; length: 13; J: TRBJ1-1; D: -; size: -; DNA: TGTGCCAGCAGGAGACAGTTGAACACTGAAGCTTTCTTT; CDR3: CASRRQLNTEAFF
V: TRBV6-5; length: 15; J: TRBJ1-2; D: -; size: -; DNA: TGTGCCAGCAGTAACCCCACAGGGAGAGGATATGGCTACACCTTC; CDR3: CASSNPTGRGYGYTF
V: TRBV5-1; length: 15; J: TRBJ2-2; D: -; size: -; DNA: TGCGCCAGCAGCTTCTCCGCTAGCAGCGTCGGGGAGCTGTTTTTT; CDR3: CASSFSASSVGELFF
V: TRBV27; length: 16; J: TRBJ2-7; D: -; size: -; DNA: TGTGCCAGCAGTACCCCCTCCTCCGACAGGTCACTCGAGCAGTACTTC; CDR3: CASSTPSSDRSLEQYF
V: TRBV9; length: 14; J: TRBJ1-1; D: -; size: -; DNA: TGTGCCAGCAGCGTAGGGGTCGGGAGCACTGAAGCTTTCTTT; CDR3: CASSVGVGSTEAFF
V: TRBV12-5; length: 14; J: TRBJ1-6; D: -; size: -; DNA: TGTGCTACTTCAGGGGCCGTCTATAATTCACCCCTCCACTTT; CDR3: CATSGAVYNSPLHF
V: TRBV10-3; length: 16; J: TRBJ2-3; D: -; size: once; DNA: TGTGCCATCAGTGATGAGACTACCGTGGTTGTGGATACGCAGTATTTT; CDR3: CAISDETTVVVDTQYF
V: TRBV27; length: 14; J: TRBJ2-3; D: -; size: few; DNA: TGTGCCAGCAGTTTAACTAGGTACACAGATACGCAGTATTTT; CDR3: CASSLTRYTDTQYF
V: TRBV19; length: 15; J: TRBJ2-2; D: TRBD2; size: -; DNA: TGTGCCAGTAGTCCTCACGGGGGGATGGACGGGGAGCTGTTTTTT; CDR3: CASSPHGGMDGELFF
V: TRBV7-6; length: 17; J: TRBJ1-2; D: -; size: -; DNA: TGTGCCAGCAGCTTAGGGGCAGGATGGGGAGTGGACGGGGGCTACACCTTC; CDR3: CASSLGAGWGVDGGYTF
V: TRBV4-2; length: 16; J: TRBJ1-5; D: TRBD1; size: -; DNA: TGTGCCAGCAGCCCTGGTGCGGGACAGCCCTATCAGCCCCAGCATTTT; CDR3: CASSPGAGQPYQPQHF
V: TRBV6-5; length: 13; J: TRBJ1-2; D: -; size: -; DNA: TGTGCCAGCAGCAGGGCCGCTAACTATGGCTACACCTTC; CDR3: CASSRAANYGYTF
V: TRBV6-5; length: 15; J: TRBJ2-1; D: -; size: -; DNA: TGTGCCAGCAGCCCCAGACGGAGCTCCTACAATGAGCAGTTCTTC; CDR3: CASSPRRSSYNEQFF
V: TRBV7-6; length: 16; J: TRBJ2-1; D: TRBD2; size: -; DNA: TGTGCCAGCAGTCTAAGGGGTGGCGGGAGTTTCAATGAGCAGTTCTTC; CDR3: CASSLRGGGSFNEQFF
V: TRBV6-6; length: 15; J: TRBJ1-4; D: TRBD1; size: few; DNA: TGTGCCAGCAGTGGGGCAGGGGGCTTAGTTGAAAAACTGTTTTTT; CDR3: CASSGAGGLVEKLFF
V: TRBV15; length: 15; J: TRBJ2-5; D: TRBD2; size: once; DNA: TGTGCCACCAGCATAGCGGGAGGTTTCGGAGAGACCCAGTACTTC; CDR3: CATSIAGGFGETQYF
V: TRBV6-1; length: 17; J: TRBJ1-5; D: -; size: -; DNA: TGTGCCAGCAGTGGAACGAGGGGCCGGGGGAGCAATCAGCCCCAGCATTTT; CDR3: CASSGTRGRGSNQPQHF
V: TRBV12-3/TRBV12-4; length: 12; J: TRBJ2-1; D: -; size: -; DNA: TGTGCCAGCAGCCCCGGGTTGGGTGAGCAGTTCTTC; CDR3: CASSPGLGEQFF
V: TRBV6-5; length: 14; J: TRBJ2-7; D: TRBD1; size: -; DNA: TGTGCCAGCATCCTGACAGGGTCGCTTTCGGAGCAGTACTTC; CDR3: CASILTGSLSEQYF
V: TRBV6-4; length: 15; J: TRBJ2-7; D: TRBD2; size: few; DNA: TGTGCCAGCAGTGCGGCGGCGGGGGACTCCTACGAGCAGTACTTC; CDR3: CASSAAAGDSYEQYF